Reported below is one T cell receptor (beta chain). The antigen remains undetermined. From RNA transcripts, TCR beta CDR3 regions were amplified. The primer set for the first-round RT-PCR of the TCR CDR3 was HTBI. TCRdb processed the multiplex PCR reads anew with MiXCR; each CDR3 protein has one entry. Among under 400,000 distinct CDR3 sequences listed, approximately 15% were seen once. CDR1 and CDR2 from the germline V gene are SGHTA and FQGNSA. The V and J ends lost 6 bases and 5 bases respectively, with 14 bases between them. The CDR3 is made up of 15 amino acids. This record comes from a study of T cells in Graves' hyperthyroidism and ophthalmopathy. General observations from the study: Appearing also in blood were most of the thyroid clonotypes expanded above 0.001. Ophthalmopathy prediction by the model preceded onset by a median about 6 months.

The V and J genes are TRBV7-2 and TRBJ1-6; D remains unclear. The TCR was taken from a woman aged 18-30 years with Graves' hyperthyroidism that later progressed to Graves' ophthalmopathy. The sample taken for sequencing was blood. For the CDR3, the DNA is TGTGCCAGCAGTCAGGCGACAAGACATAATTCACCCCTCCACTTT. Its translation is CASSQATRHNSPLHF.